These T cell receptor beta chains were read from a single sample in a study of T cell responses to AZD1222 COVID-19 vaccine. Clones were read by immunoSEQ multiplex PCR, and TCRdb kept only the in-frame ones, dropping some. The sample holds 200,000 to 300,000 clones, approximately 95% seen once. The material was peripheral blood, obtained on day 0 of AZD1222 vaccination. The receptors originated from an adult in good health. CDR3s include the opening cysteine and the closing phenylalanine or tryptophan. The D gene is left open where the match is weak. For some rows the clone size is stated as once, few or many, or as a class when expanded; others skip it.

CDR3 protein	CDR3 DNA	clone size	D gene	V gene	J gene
CASSRSGRTGGAEAFF	TGTGCCAGCAGCCGCTCTGGCCGGACGGGGGGAGCTGAAGCTTTCTTT	.	.	TRBV13	TRBJ1-1
CASSSGTGGKAFF	TGCGCCAGCAGCTCCGGGACAGGGGGTAAAGCTTTCTTT	.	TRBD1	TRBV5-1	TRBJ1-1
CASTLGQGTEAFF	TGTGCCAGCACCCTTGGACAGGGCACTGAAGCTTTCTTT	.	TRBD1	TRBV6-5	TRBJ1-1
CAALRGAVTEAFF	TGTGCCGCCCTCAGGGGCGCGGTTACTGAAGCTTTCTTT	.	.	TRBV6-5	TRBJ1-1
CASGQSNTEAFF	TGCGCCAGCGGACAATCGAACACTGAAGCTTTCTTT	.	.	TRBV10-2	TRBJ1-1
CASSYRVSSYNEQFF	TGTGCCAGCAGTTACAGGGTGAGCTCCTACAATGAGCAGTTCTTC	.	.	TRBV28	TRBJ2-1
CASSVDGAEQFF	TGTGCCAGCAGTGTCGACGGGGCCGAGCAGTTCTTC	.	.	TRBV25-1	TRBJ2-1
CASRGTERDEKLFF	TGTGCCAGCAGGGGGACAGAAAGGGATGAAAAACTGTTTTTT	once	TRBD1	TRBV7-9	TRBJ1-4
CASRLAGGTDTQYF	TGTGCCAGCAGGCTAGCGGGGGGGACAGATACGCAGTATTTT	.	TRBD2	TRBV2	TRBJ2-3
CASSTGMNTEAFF	TGCGCCAGCAGTACGGGGATGAACACTGAAGCTTTCTTT	.	.	TRBV5-1	TRBJ1-1
CASSVDSYEQYF	TGTGCCAGCTCCGTTGACTCCTACGAGCAGTACTTC	.	.	TRBV18	TRBJ2-7
CATSRDQGVDTQYF	TGTGCCACCAGCAGAGATCAAGGAGTAGATACGCAGTATTTT	.	.	TRBV15	TRBJ2-3
CASSYSSGKTQYF	TGTGCCAGCAGTTACTCGAGCGGGAAGACCCAGTACTTC	once	TRBD2	TRBV6-5	TRBJ2-5
CASSVDANSPLHF	TGTGCCAGCAGCGTAGATGCAAATTCACCCCTCCACTTT	.	.	TRBV9	TRBJ1-6
CASSPTSGYTF	TGTGCCAGCAGCCCTACTTCTGGCTACACCTTC	.	.	TRBV14	TRBJ1-2
CASSPPDRGSGYTF	TGTGCCAGCAGTCCTCCGGACAGGGGCTCTGGCTACACCTTC	.	TRBD1	TRBV6-5	TRBJ1-2
CASSRTVSYEQYF	TGTGCCAGCAGCCGGACAGTCTCCTACGAGCAGTACTTC	.	.	TRBV11-2	TRBJ2-7
CASSQQLAGATYEQYF	TGCGCCAGCAGCCAACAACTAGCGGGGGCGACCTACGAGCAGTACTTC	.	TRBD2	TRBV4-1	TRBJ2-7
CASRGTGGIYGYTF	TGTGCCAGCCGGGGAACAGGGGGCATCTATGGCTACACCTTC	.	TRBD1	TRBV6-5	TRBJ1-2
CASTRGGRLETQYF	TGTGCCAGCACCCGTGGGGGGCGCTTAGAGACCCAGTACTTC	.	.	TRBV11-2	TRBJ2-5
CASSVVASGGPSTDTQYF	TGTGCCAGCAGCGTAGTCGCTAGCGGGGGACCTAGCACAGATACGCAGTATTTT	.	TRBD2	TRBV9	TRBJ2-3
CASSPATDTQYF	TGTGCCAGCAGTCCCGCCACAGATACGCAGTATTTT	.	.	TRBV27	TRBJ2-3
CASSLEDRLYF	TGCGCCAGCAGCTTGGAAGACAGGCTCTACTTC	.	.	TRBV5-1	TRBJ2-7
CASSFGGEAGEQYF	TGTGCCAGCAGTTTTGGCGGGGAGGCCGGGGAGCAGTACTTC	.	.	TRBV27	TRBJ2-7
CASRTEGETQYF	TGTGCCAGCAGGACTGAGGGAGAGACCCAGTACTTC	.	.	TRBV2	TRBJ2-5
CASSLEASRVFF	TGTGCCAGCAGCTTGGAGGCCTCTCGGGTGTTTTTT	.	.	TRBV5-4	TRBJ2-2
CASRAGISPLHF	TGTGCCAGCAGGGCAGGGATTTCACCCCTCCACTTT	.	.	TRBV27	TRBJ1-6
CAISEIYEQYF	TGTGCCATCAGTGAGATCTACGAGCAGTACTTC	.	.	TRBV10-3	TRBJ2-7
CASSVGGRGTDTQYF	TGTGCCAGTAGTGTCGGGGGTCGAGGCACAGATACGCAGTATTTT	.	.	TRBV19	TRBJ2-3
CATRDRVRGSDEKLFF	TGTGCCACCAGGGACAGGGTAAGGGGTAGCGACGAAAAACTGTTTTTT	once	TRBD1	TRBV6-4	TRBJ1-4
CASSPGRSNNSPLHF	TGTGCCAGCAGCCCGGGACGGTCGAATAATTCACCCCTCCACTTT	.	.	TRBV6-5	TRBJ1-6
CASARQSGRGTGELFF	TGTGCCAGCGCACGACAAAGCGGGAGAGGCACCGGGGAGCTGTTTTTT	.	TRBD2	TRBV5-6	TRBJ2-2
CASSLHYEQYF	TGTGCCAGCAGCCTCCACTACGAGCAGTACTTC	.	.	TRBV5-6	TRBJ2-7
CASSLSGGRTGELFF	TGTGCCAGCAGCTTAAGCGGGGGGCGAACCGGGGAGCTGTTTTTT	.	TRBD2	TRBV7-3	TRBJ2-2
CAWSPSRWAHGYTF	TGTGCCTGGAGTCCCTCTCGGTGGGCGCATGGCTACACCTTC	.	.	TRBV30	TRBJ1-2
CASSYSGRGEQYF	TGTGCCAGCAGTTATAGCGGGAGGGGGGAGCAGTACTTC	.	TRBD2	TRBV12-3/TRBV12-4	TRBJ2-7
CASSPGTGESEAFF	TGTGCCAGCAGCCCTGGGACAGGGGAAAGTGAAGCTTTCTTT	.	TRBD1	TRBV5-4	TRBJ1-1
CASSPPGSGELFF	TGTGCCAGCAGTCCCCCAGGGTCCGGGGAGCTGTTTTTT	.	.	TRBV28	TRBJ2-2
CASSLGFVTYEQYF	TGTGCCAGCAGCTTAGGTTTCGTAACCTACGAGCAGTACTTC	.	.	TRBV5-5	TRBJ2-7
CASSFMAGRRGRQAYEQYF	TGTGCCAGTAGTTTTATGGCAGGGAGGCGAGGCAGGCAGGCCTACGAGCAGTACTTC	.	.	TRBV19	TRBJ2-7
CASSYMAGGTEAFF	TGTGCCAGCAGTTACATGGCAGGGGGCACTGAAGCTTTCTTT	.	TRBD1	TRBV6-5	TRBJ1-1
CAWRMGLAADTQYF	TGTGCCTGGAGAATGGGACTAGCTGCGGATACGCAGTATTTT	.	TRBD2	TRBV30	TRBJ2-3
CASSEGFYGYTF	TGTGCCAGCAGTGAAGGGTTCTATGGCTACACCTTC	.	.	TRBV2	TRBJ1-2